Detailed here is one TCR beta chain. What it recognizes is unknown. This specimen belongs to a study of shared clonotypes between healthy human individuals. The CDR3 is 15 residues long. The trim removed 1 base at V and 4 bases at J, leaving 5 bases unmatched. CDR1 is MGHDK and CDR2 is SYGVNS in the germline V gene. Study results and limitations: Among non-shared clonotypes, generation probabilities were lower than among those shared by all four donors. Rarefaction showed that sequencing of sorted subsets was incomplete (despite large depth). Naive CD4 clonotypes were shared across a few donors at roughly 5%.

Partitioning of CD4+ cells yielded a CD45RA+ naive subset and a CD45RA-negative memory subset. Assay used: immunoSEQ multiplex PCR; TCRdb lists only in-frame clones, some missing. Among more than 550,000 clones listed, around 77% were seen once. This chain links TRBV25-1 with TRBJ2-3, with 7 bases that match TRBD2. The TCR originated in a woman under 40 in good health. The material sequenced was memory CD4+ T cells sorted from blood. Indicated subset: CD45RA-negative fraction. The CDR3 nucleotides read TGTGCCAGCAGTGAATCGCGCGGGAGTTCAGATACGCAGTATTTT. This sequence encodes CASSESRGSSDTQYF.